The source of this TCR beta chain is a study of a mutant IDH1 vaccine in newly diagnosed glioma. Study at large: Vaccinations were initiated 4-6 weeks following radiotherapy alone, or were given together with temozolomide cycles. Treated patients had a mean age of around 40 years and a roughly 60% male, 37.5% female split. Study results and caveats: Top peripheral T cell clonotype shifts appeared unrelated to pseudoprogression.

Concerning this clone itself: Its antigen remains unidentified.

The assay was immunoSEQ multiplex PCR, and TCRdb's table has in-frame clones only and misses some. The sample gives roughly 30,000 clones, over 65% of which show up once; about 11% is in the top ten. As for time point: week 35, safety follow-up. The investigators gave 300 ug of mutant IDH1 20-mer peptide in each vaccine dose, together with topical imiquimod. In weeks 1, 3, 5, 7, 11, 15, 19 and 23, patients were vaccinated. This CDR3 has 15 amino acids. Deletions cut 2 bases from V and 4 bases from J, with 15 bases between. Per the germline V gene, CDR1 is SGHRS and CDR2 is YFSETQ. The sequencing here drew on PBMCs, taken from a glioma patient whose treatment included an IDH1 peptide vaccine. The chain uses TRBV5-1 and TRBJ1-2; the D gene is possibly TRBD1 (6 bases). This TCR came from a woman aged 40 to 49 with glioma. The CDR3 loop reads CASSFGAGESYGYTF. Written as DNA, the CDR3 is TGCGCCAGCAGCTTTGGGGCAGGGGAGAGCTATGGCTACACCTTC.